This T cell receptor beta chain was sequenced in a study of T-cell memory formation after mild COVID-19 (dated by TCRdb to the early 2020s). Context from the whole study: TCR sequence clusters from the two donors were largely donor specific. Longitudinal TCRalpha and TCRbeta repertoire sequencing tracked T-cell clones expanding and contracting after mild COVID-19 in a couple of donors. Two young, previously healthy adult volunteers, one female and one male, were included in the cohort.

Sequences SGHRS (CDR1) and YFSETQ (CDR2) are obtained from the germline V gene. The V end gives up 4 bases and the J end 5 bases, leaving 11 bases in the junction not matched to a gene. The CDR3 sequence holds 16 residues, the cysteine and phenylalanine included. Here the CDR3 DNA is all that survives: 48 bases in frame from base 1. Sequenced on an Illumina NovaSeq 6000. cDNA libraries for TCRalpha and TCRbeta were prepared by 5'RACE using constant-segment primers, with sample barcodes and unique molecular identifiers added. RNA was extracted from every sample with Trizol reagent. Libraries were amplified in two PCR steps, with a second sample barcode and Illumina TruSeq adapters added in the second step. The libraries were sequenced on an Illumina NovaSeq using 2 x 150 bp paired-end reads. The original methods were these. The reads were demultiplexed and collapsed into UMI-guided consensus sequences using migec v1.2.7. Using mixcr v2.1.11, UMI consensuses were aligned to TRA and TRB V and J templates and then assembled into clonotypes. A clonotype was counted as expanded or contracted only if both edgeR and NoisET called the change significant, with noise models trained on biological replicates. For edgeR calls, the cutoffs were a false discovery rate-adjusted p below 0.01 and a log2 fold-change threshold of 1. As an exploratory analysis of dynamics, max-normalized trajectories of the 1000 most abundant clonotypes were examined with PCA combined with hierarchical clustering. Each responding clone was given a CD4 or CD8 phenotype based on the CD4+ and CD8+ repertoires, which had been sequenced separately. In-frame beta chains were kept once TCRdb had trimmed the public reads at Q25 with fastp and called clones with MiXCR. Rows with a matching CDR3 protein are joined into one entry that keeps the most common DNA and genes. The V and J calls, along with clone size, are taken from TCRdb and not from the paper's own processing. The sample yields over 10,000 distinct CDR3 sequences; about 12% were counted once. Roughly 45% of the sample is held by the ten biggest clonotypes.

PBMCs were isolated by Ficoll-Paque density gradient centrifugation. This clonotype appeared many times. Its antigen is not yet known. Per-base quality was not reported, and no clone a single base away is much larger than it. Study-level results and caveats: Balanced CD4/CD8 phenotypes were observed for clones contracting from day 15 to 85, whereas a bias towards CD4+ was observed for a second wave of clones expanding from day 15 to 37. Contracting CD4+ clones were found mainly in CM and EM memory subsets, while CD8+ clones were enriched in EMRA. The second-wave clones that peaked on day 37 were not confirmed to be SARS-CoV-2 specific. The detection of some responding clones in pre-infection memory suggests that pre-existing cross-reactive memory T cells joined the SARS-CoV-2 response. The study covered only a couple of mild cases, and larger cohorts including severe cases with pre-infection samples were considered necessary.

The sequencing sample was made of PBMCs or a T cell subset sorted from them (not recorded which). The chain was built from TRBV5-1 and TRBJ2-5; a stretch of 10 junction bases matches TRBD2. This clonotype originated in an adult woman who had mild COVID-19 (a few samples of this study predate the infection). The sample titles of this study are shuffled in the database, so cell type and time point are left out; the donor was told from shared clones. The CDR3 reads as follows: CASSTGLAGEWETQYF. The DNA reads TGCGCCAGCAGCACAGGTCTAGCGGGAGAATGGGAGACCCAGTACTTC.